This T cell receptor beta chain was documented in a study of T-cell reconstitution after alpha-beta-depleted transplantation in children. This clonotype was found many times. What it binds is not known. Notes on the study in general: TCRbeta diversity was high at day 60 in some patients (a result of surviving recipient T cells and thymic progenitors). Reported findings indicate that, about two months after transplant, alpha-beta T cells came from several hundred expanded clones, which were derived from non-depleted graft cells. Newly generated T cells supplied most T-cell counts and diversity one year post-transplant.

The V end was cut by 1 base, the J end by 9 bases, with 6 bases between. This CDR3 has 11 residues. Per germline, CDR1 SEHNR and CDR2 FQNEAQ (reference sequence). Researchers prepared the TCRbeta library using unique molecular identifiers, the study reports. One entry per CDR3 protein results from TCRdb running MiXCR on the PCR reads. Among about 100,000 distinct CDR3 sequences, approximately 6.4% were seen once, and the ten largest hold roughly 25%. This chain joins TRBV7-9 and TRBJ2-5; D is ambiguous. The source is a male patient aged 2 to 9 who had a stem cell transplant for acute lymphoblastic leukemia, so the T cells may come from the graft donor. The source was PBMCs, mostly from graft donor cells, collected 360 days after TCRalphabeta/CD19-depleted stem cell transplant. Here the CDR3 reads CASSLGLAQYF. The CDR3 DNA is TGTGCCAGCAGCTTAGGTCTAGCCCAGTACTTC.